The 28 T cell receptor beta chains in this list originate from one sample, sequenced in a study of blood T cell repertoires in COVID-19. Generated by immunoSEQ multiplex PCR, the TCRdb table keeps only in-frame clones and is missing some. The sample shows over 250,000 clones, about 88% of them seen only once. The source material was peripheral blood. Every receptor here comes from a woman in her thirties or forties who had recovered from COVID-19.

This clone was counted at least ten times. V is TRBV6-5 and J is TRBJ2-7; perhaps TRBD2 as D (6 bases). CDR1 is MNHEY and CDR2 is SVGAGI in the germline V gene. The CDR3 extends over 14 amino acids. With 6 bases removed from V and 6 bases from J, the gap between germline ends came to 18 bases. CDR3 loop: CASRPPQRAAEQYF. The DNA of the CDR3 is TGTGCCAGCAGACCCCCGCAGCGGGCGGCCGAGCAGTACTTC.

The rearrangement joins TRBV5-6 to TRBJ2-3; 11 bases line up with TRBD2. Per germline, CDR1 SGHDT and CDR2 YYEEEE. CDR3 size: 18 residues. Unmatched junction bases numbered 6, after V lost 0 bases and J lost 0 bases. This chain's CDR3 is CASSLEASGRTSTDTQYF. CDR3 nucleotide sequence: TGTGCCAGCAGCTTGGAGGCTAGCGGGAGGACTAGCACAGATACGCAGTATTTT.

J is TRBJ2-3 and V is TRBV19, with 7 nucleotides matching TRBD2. Per germline, CDR1 LNHDA and CDR2 SQIVND (reference sequence). This CDR3 has 16 amino acids. Trimming at V came to 5 bases and at J to 1 base, leaving 9 bases not matched to a gene. The CDR3 is CASSPFGAGGTDTQYF. CDR3 bases: TGTGCCAGTAGTCCATTCGGGGCGGGAGGCACAGATACGCAGTATTTT.

V usage is TRBV12-5 and J usage is TRBJ1-3; D not resolved. Germline lookup yields CDR1 LGHNT and CDR2 FRNRAP. V lost 4 bases, J lost 5 bases, and 6 bases lay in between. The CDR3 covers 12 residues. CDR3 DNA sequence: TGTGCTAGTGGTTCTGGCAGAAACACCATATATTTT. Translation: CASGSGRNTIYF.

This chain uses TRBV24-1 with TRBJ2-1; 15 bases are a match to TRBD2. Germline CDR1 is KGHDR and CDR2 is SFDVKD. The CDR3 sequence is 18 residues long. Losses at the gene ends were 2 bases for V and 1 base for J; bases not matched to a gene: 2. CDR3 sequence (DNA): TGTGCCACCAGTGATTCTGGACTAGCGGGAGGGTCCTACAATGAGCAGTTCTTC. Translating it yields CATSDSGLAGGSYNEQFF.

The V gene is TRBV19, the J gene TRBJ2-3, with 9 bases that match TRBD1. With V trimmed by 10 bases and J by 4 bases, 6 bases remained unmatched. Germline CDR1 reads LNHDA; CDR2 reads SQIVND (reference sequence). CDR3 size: 13 residues. CDR3 sequence: CATPDRGADTQYF. As DNA, the CDR3 is TGTGCCACCCCGGACAGGGGCGCAGATACGCAGTATTTT. Based on the CDR3 plus reference TRBV19 and TRBJ2-3, the full variable domain is DGGITQSPKYLFRKEGQNVTLSCEQNLNHDAMYWYRQDPGQGLRLIYYSQIVNDFQKGDIAEGYSVSREKKESFPLTVTSAQKNPTAFYLCATPDRGADTQYFGPGTRLTVL.

The CDR3 DNA reads TGTGCCACCAGGCCTCGGGCGAACACCGGGGAGCTGTTTTTT. Its protein is CATRPRANTGELFF. This chain joins TRBV24-1 and TRBJ2-2; no reliable D call. The CDR3 sequence is 14 residues long. Germline CDR1 reads KGHDR; CDR2 reads SFDVKD. V was shortened by 7 bases and J by 0 bases, with 8 bases between the two germline ends.

This chain links TRBV30 with TRBJ1-3; TRBD1 might be the D (6 bases). The CDR3 loop spans 14 amino acids. CDR1 and CDR2 (germline): GTSNPN, SVGIG (reference sequence). V gave up 1 base and J gave up 5 bases, with 12 bases separating them. The CDR3 nucleotides read TGTGCCTGGAGTGAGGGGTGGGACAGAAACACCATATATTTT. It specifies CAWSEGWDRNTIYF.

The chain employs TRBV6-6 and TRBJ2-7; D might be TRBD1 (5 bases). In germline, CDR1 is MNHNY, CDR2 SVGAGI (reference sequence). This CDR3 has 12 residues. V shed 6 bases and J shed 6 bases, with 12 bases lying between them. The chain's CDR3 is CASSQGGSEQYV. The CDR3 DNA sequence: TGTGCCAGCAGCCAGGGTGGGTCCGAGCAGTACGTC.

The table lists this clone with many counts. The sample contains more than one DNA sequence encoding this CDR3. J is TRBJ1-1 and V is TRBV12-3 or TRBV12-4; unclear D gene. Trimming took 1 base from V and 4 from J, leaving 7 bases between them. CDR3 length: 13 amino acids. The CDR3 nucleotides read TGTGCCAGCAGTTTAGGTCCGGGCACTGAAGCTTTCTTT. Translated: CASSLGPGTEAFF.

V and J are TRBV4-2 and TRBJ2-2; TRBD1 agrees at 8 bases. Per germline, CDR1 LGHNA and CDR2 YNFKEQ. The J segment lost 6 bases and the V segment lost 1 base, leaving 7 bases of the junction unmatched. The CDR3 is 16 residues long. CDR3 in DNA: TGTGCCAGCAGCCAAGCGCCGGGACAGGTCGCCGGGGAGCTGTTTTTT. This translates into CASSQAPGQVAGELFF.

The chain recombines TRBV5-4 with TRBJ2-7; 10 nucleotides match TRBD1. CDR1 is SGHNT, CDR2 YYREEE, per germline (reference sequence). The V and J ends lost 4 bases and 0 bases, in that order; junction bases with no gene match: 16. The CDR3 has 19 residues. As DNA, the CDR3 is TGTGCCAGCAGCCCAGCTAGGGACAGGGGCCTCTACGACTCCTACGAGCAGTACTTC. This translates into CASSPARDRGLYDSYEQYF.

This clone was seen once. The genes are TRBV6-6 and TRBJ1-3; possible D gene TRBD1, 5 bases. The ends were cut back, 7 bases at V and 1 base at J, with 14 bases in the middle. CDR1 and CDR2 (germline): MNHNY, SVGAGI (reference sequence). CDR3 size: 15 residues. The CDR3 DNA is TGTGCCAGCACCCCCGGGGGGGGGTCTGGAAACACCATATATTTT. This translates into CASTPGGGSGNTIYF.

The V call is TRBV7-9, the J call TRBJ1-1; 7 bases line up with TRBD1. J gave up 6 bases and V 6 bases, and 7 bases lay outside the gene matches. Per the germline V gene, CDR1 is SEHNR and CDR2 is FQNEAQ (reference sequence). CDR3 length equals 13 residues. The CDR3 loop reads CASRPRGWAEAFF. CDR3 in DNA: TGTGCCAGCAGACCCAGGGGGTGGGCTGAAGCTTTCTTT.

This chain connects TRBV24-1 to TRBJ2-2; a weak D match, TRBD2 (6 bases). The CDR3 has 18 residues. V was trimmed by 5 bases and J by 0 bases, leaving 18 bases between them. Germline CDR1 KGHDR, CDR2 SFDVKD. This CDR3 reads CATSAPGTGVANTGELFF. DNA for the CDR3: TGTGCCACCAGTGCCCCGGGGACGGGAGTGGCGAACACCGGGGAGCTGTTTTTT.

The chain combines TRBV24-1 with TRBJ1-2; possibly TRBD1 for D (6 bases). The CDR3 contains 14 residues. CDR1 is KGHDR, CDR2 SFDVKD, per germline. V lost 4 bases and J lost 3, with 11 bases in between. The CDR3 sequence is CATSDPRGDYGYTF. The CDR3 bases are TGTGCCACCAGTGACCCCAGGGGCGACTATGGCTACACCTTC.

The chain employs TRBV15 and TRBJ1-6; D remains unclear. Trimming took off 1 base at V and 8 bases at J, with 15 bases between the two ends. The CDR3 consists of 16 residues. Germline CDR1 reads LNHNV; CDR2 reads YYDKDF (reference sequence). The CDR3 DNA sequence: TGTGCCACCAGCAGAGCGGGAGGCCCAGTTGATTCACCCCTCCACTTT. Translating gives CATSRAGGPVDSPLHF.

The gene calls are TRBV5-1 and TRBJ2-1; 7 nucleotides align to TRBD2. The germline gives CDR1 SGHRS, CDR2 YFSETQ. Trimming removed 4 bases from V and 3 bases from J; junction bases left unmatched: 4. The CDR3 is 14 amino acids. The CDR3 spells CASSPRTSYNEQFF. In DNA form, the CDR3 reads TGCGCCAGCAGCCCCAGGACTAGCTACAATGAGCAGTTCTTC.

The chain uses TRBV6-5 and TRBJ1-4, with D perhaps TRBD1 (5 bases). CDR3 length: 15 amino acids. CDR1 is MNHEY, CDR2 SVGAGI, per germline. V was cut by 0 bases and J by 7 bases, with 12 bases left in between. DNA of the CDR3: TGTGCCAGCAGTTACTCCCCCAGGGCCAGTGAAAAACTGTTTTTT. This codes for CASSYSPRASEKLFF.

V usage is TRBV24-1 and J usage is TRBJ2-6; tentatively, D is TRBD1 (6 bases). V lost 9 bases to trimming and J lost 0 bases, with 14 bases between them. Germline V CDR1 and CDR2: KGHDR, SFDVKD. The CDR3 runs 16 residues. The CDR3 here is CATGQGLLSGANVLTF. DNA for the CDR3: TGTGCCACCGGGCAGGGGCTCCTCTCTGGGGCCAACGTCCTGACTTTC.

In this sample, this clone turned up once. The genes are TRBV28 and TRBJ2-7; possible D gene TRBD2, 7 bases. Looked up from germline, CDR1 is MDHEN and CDR2 is SYDVKM. V lost 1 base and J 7 bases, leaving 20 bases between the germline ends. The CDR3 sequence is 16 residues long. Here the CDR3 DNA reads TGTGCCAGCAGTTTATCCCCCCGAGGAGGGGGGGGTGAGCAGTACTTC. It translates to CASSLSPRGGGGEQYF.

The chain carries TRBV9 and TRBJ2-1; TRBD2 matches at 11 bases. Trimming took 6 bases from V and 3 from J; bases not matched to a gene: 5. CDR1 SGDLS and CDR2 YYNGEE come from the germline V gene. The CDR3 is 15 amino acids. The chain's CDR3 is CASTEGTSGYNEQFF. The CDR3 DNA reads TGTGCCAGCACCGAGGGGACTAGCGGCTACAATGAGCAGTTCTTC. Using reference TRBV9 and TRBJ2-1 for the parts outside the CDR3, the full variable domain is DSGVTQTPKHLITATGQRVTLRCSPRSGDLSVYWYQQSLDQGLQFLIQYYNGEERAKGNILERFSAQQFPDLHSELNLSSLELGDSALYFCASTEGTSGYNEQFFGPGTRLTVL.

The chain joins TRBV7-9 to TRBJ2-3; 9 bases line up with TRBD2. This CDR3 contains 16 residues. V lost 5 bases to trimming and J lost 3 bases; unmatched junction nucleotides: 9. Germline lookup yields CDR1 SEHNR and CDR2 FQNEAQ (reference sequence). The chain's CDR3 is CASSPPGLAKTDTQYF. The CDR3 region has the DNA TGTGCCAGCAGCCCCCCCGGACTAGCGAAGACAGATACGCAGTATTTT.

The V call is TRBV6-5, the J call TRBJ2-3; a possible D gene is TRBD2 (5 bases). The germline CDR1 and CDR2 sequences are MNHEY and SVGAGI. The CDR3 is made up of 14 amino acids. The germline V and J ends were trimmed by 2 bases and 11 bases, with 17 bases remaining between them. CDR3 in DNA: TGTGCCAGCAGTTACCCGGACTCCACGCTAGTGCAGTATTTT. Protein product: CASSYPDSTLVQYF.

This chain uses TRBV9 with TRBJ2-5; 7 bases match TRBD2. The CDR3 is 14 amino acids. Unmatched junction bases numbered 4, after V lost 3 bases and J lost 2 bases. Germline V gene data show CDR1 as SGDLS and CDR2 as YYNGEE. The DNA of the CDR3 is TGTGCCAGCAGCGCGGGAGGATGGCAAGAGACCCAGTACTTC. Residues: CASSAGGWQETQYF.

Only one count was recorded for this clone. This chain connects TRBV30 to TRBJ1-2, with a weak D call TRBD1 (6 bases). In germline, CDR1 is GTSNPN, CDR2 SVGIG (reference sequence). The CDR3 runs 13 residues. The germline V and J ends were trimmed by 4 bases and 7 bases, with 16 bases remaining between them. The CDR3 sequence is CAWNAAGVRGYTF. For the CDR3, the DNA is TGTGCCTGGAACGCGGCAGGGGTTCGTGGCTACACCTTC.

The CDR3 spells CASARGSGRSHYGYTF. The CDR3 nucleotides are TGTGCCAGCGCCCGGGGGTCGGGGCGGTCCCACTATGGCTACACCTTC. The chain combines TRBV7-2 with TRBJ1-2, with D possibly matching TRBD1 (5 bases). With 8 bases removed from V and 3 bases from J, the gap between germline ends came to 22 bases. There are 16 residues in the CDR3. Germline V gives CDR1 SGHTA, CDR2 FQGNSA.

This clone was seen only a few times. The chain joins TRBV20-1 to TRBJ2-7; D gene ambiguous. Germline loops: CDR1 DFQATT, CDR2 SNEGSKA (reference sequence). V gave up 2 bases and J gave up 2 bases, with 4 bases separating them. This CDR3 spans 11 amino acids. CDR3 amino acids: CSARPAYEQYF. The CDR3 nucleotides read TGCAGTGCTAGACCCGCCTACGAGCAGTACTTC.